This TCR beta chain was captured by sequencing in a study of CD8 T cells in ankylosing spondylitis. The CDR3 is 14 residues long. V gave up 3 bases and J gave up 4 bases, with 12 bases separating them. Scientists made TCR beta libraries using quantitative 5'-RACE with molecular barcodes. From the 5' RACE reads, TCRdb called clonotypes with MiXCR, one entry per CDR3 protein. The sample shows around 770,000 distinct CDR3 sequences, roughly 10% of them seen only once. Of note for this clonotype: Its matching antigen is unknown.

Findings and caveats of the study: Among TCR beta sequences, a motif of under 10 highly homologous variants appeared characteristic of ankylosing spondylitis blood. Significant enrichment of disease-linked clones was reported in matched ankylosing spondylitis synovial fluid. Past studies reported some motif variants in reactive arthritis synovial fluid and blood. In peripheral blood, disease-linked CD8+ clones occurred at relatively low frequencies.

The TCR originated in a male donor with ankylosing spondylitis. Specimen: blood, either unsorted or a sorted T cell fraction (not recorded which). The chain has TRBV12-3 or TRBV12-4 and TRBJ2-5, with D maybe TRBD2 (7 bases). The CDR3 protein is CASSFLGGPETQYF. The CDR3 bases are TGTGCCAGCAGTTTCCTGGGGGGGCCAGAGACCCAGTACTTC.